The clone carrying this T cell receptor beta chain was counted a few times. What it recognizes is unknown. This entry belongs to a study of identical twins. Points from the study as a whole: Abundant cord blood beta clonotypes carried fewer insertions; memory repertoires showed none. Twin pairs' shared out-of-frame alpha sequences were enriched in low generation probability.

The authors used template switching to add a universal primer site and gave cDNA unique molecular identifiers. TCRdb redid the calling of the 5' RACE reads with MiXCR, one entry per CDR3 protein. The sample lists some 760,000 distinct CDR3 sequences, 15% to 20% occurring once. Germline assignment: CDR1 SGHTA and CDR2 FQGNSA. V gave up 1 base and J gave up 0 bases, with 6 bases separating them. The CDR3 runs to 15 residues. The same sample was also used in a study of T cells expressing NK-cell markers. That source reports: Researchers report these clonotypes also headed the CD3+CD56-NKG2C+ fraction in a few donors.

Sequenced: PBMCs. V is TRBV7-2 and J is TRBJ2-2; D unresolved. This receptor was identified in a woman in her late teens or twenties in good health. CDR3: CASSLELSNTGELFF. The CDR3 bases are TGTGCCAGCAGCTTAGAACTGTCGAACACCGGGGAGCTGTTTTTT.